The TCR beta chain described here comes from a study of identical twins. The study's findings and limits: Within monozygotic twins, out-of-frame TCR alpha sharing was underestimated by the models. Cord blood beta clonotypes that were abundant carried fewer insertions, and memory repertoires showed no such trend.

With template switching, a universal primer site was added, and the cDNA carried unique molecular identifiers. TCRdb itself ran the 5' RACE reads through MiXCR, one entry per CDR3 protein. This table holds more than 400,000 distinct CDR3 sequences, around 15% found once. V dropped 5 bases and J dropped 0 bases, with 11 bases sitting between them. Germline V gives CDR1 MNHEY, CDR2 SMNVEV (reference sequence). The CDR3 length is 15 residues. In its sample, this clonotype was seen a few times. As yet, its antigen is unknown. The sample was also linked to a second study, of yellow fever vaccine responses in identical twins.

This sequence was found in a woman under 30 in good health. The sample consisted of CD4+ T cells sorted from blood. The chain links TRBV27 to TRBJ2-1; TRBD1 is a possible D gene (6 bases). The CDR3 spells CASSPDRLSYNEQFF. The CDR3 DNA sequence: TGTGCCAGCAGTCCTGACAGGCTCTCCTACAATGAGCAGTTCTTC.